The 23 T cell receptor beta chains below all came from one sample that was sequenced in a study of T cells in women clearing cervical HPV infection. The assay was immunoSEQ multiplex PCR, and TCRdb's table has in-frame clones only and misses some. The sample table sets out tens of thousands of clones. The sample taken for sequencing was blood buffy coat. Receptor source: a woman aged 18 to 69 with a cervical HPV16 infection that either progressed to CIN3+ or cleared (not recorded which).

Comments on this clone: The junction shows a germline mismatch at one end, possibly a read error. The read ends 3 residues early relative to the CDR3; the germline J gene fills the gap. This sequence joins TRBV6-1 and TRBJ2-7; D might be TRBD1 (5 bases). In germline, CDR1 is MNHNS, CDR2 SASEGT. The CDR3 is 14 residues long. CDR3: CASSKAQAYYEQYF. CDR3 bases read: TGTGCCAGCAGTAAAGCACAGGCCTACTACGAG.

Notes on this clone: The sequenced fragment ends 3 residues before the CDR3 boundary, so the rest is inferred from the germline J gene. The chain has TRBV27 and TRBJ2-3, with D tentatively TRBD1 (6 bases). CDR3 size: 14 residues. V lost 4 bases, J lost 2 bases, and 10 bases lay in between. CDR1 MNHEY and CDR2 SMNVEV come from the germline V gene (reference sequence). Incomplete CDR3 DNA: TGTGCCAGCAGTTCCGGGGACATCACAGATACG. Amino acids: CASSSGDITDT. The full CDR3 protein reads CASSSGDITDTQYF.

In regard to this clone: Sequencing ends 3 residues short of the CDR3 end; the germline J gene provides the rest. The chain is built from TRBV20-1 and TRBJ2-1; TRBD2 agrees at 10 bases. The CDR3 loop spans 15 amino acids. V lost 8 bases to trimming and J lost 4 bases; unmatched junction nucleotides: 11. Germline CDR1 is DFQATT and CDR2 is SNEGSKA (reference sequence). The CDR3 sequence: CSPLVASGGYNEQFF. The DNA read from the CDR3 is TGCAGTCCCTTAGTCGCTAGCGGGGGTTACAATGAG.

On this clone: The read terminates 3 residues ahead of where the CDR3 ends, so the germline J gene completes it. The rearrangement links TRBV20-1 to TRBJ2-3, with TRBD1 identical over 10 bases. The V and J ends lost 6 bases and 3 bases, in that order; junction bases with no gene match: 9. Germline V gene data show CDR1 as DFQATT and CDR2 as SNEGSKA (reference sequence). There are 15 residues in the CDR3. The covered CDR3 bases are TGCAGTGCCCTACCGGGACAGGGGTCAACAGATACG. It translates to CSALPGQGSTDT. The whole CDR3 is CSALPGQGSTDTQYF.

Remarks on this clone: The read finishes 3 residues shy of the CDR3 end, and the germline J gene is used to complete it. This chain joins TRBV2 and TRBJ2-3; no reliable D call. Trimming took off 5 bases at V and 5 bases at J, with 8 bases between the two ends. Germline V gene sequence: CDR1 SNHLY, CDR2 FYNNEI. The CDR3 sequence is 12 residues long. The sequenced CDR3 bases are TGTGCCAGCAGTTATGGTAGAGATACG. This translates into CASSYGRDT. The CDR3 as a whole reads CASSYGRDTQYF.

Concerning this clone: With the read ending 3 residues before the CDR3 end, the germline J gene is used to fill in that end. The chain carries TRBV4-2 and TRBJ2-5; 15 bases agree with TRBD2. The ends lost 1 base at V and 5 bases at J; junction bases unmatched: 5. This CDR3 has 17 amino acids. Germline CDR1 and CDR2: LGHNA and YNFKEQ. This chain's CDR3 is CASSQGTSGGAMETQYF. The covered CDR3 bases are TGTGCCAGCAGCCAAGGGACTAGCGGGGGGGCCATGGAGACC.

A note on this clone: The DNA ends 3 residues before the CDR3 does, and the rest of the CDR3 is filled in from the germline J gene. This rearrangement joins TRBV7-3 to TRBJ2-6, with TRBD1 matching over 8 bases. The germline CDR1 and CDR2 sequences are SGHTA and FQGTGA. Trimming cost V 4 bases and J 2 bases; bases outside gene matches: 7. This CDR3 comprises 17 residues. The CDR3 protein is CASSSGQALAGANVLTF. Incomplete CDR3 DNA: TGTGCCAGCAGCTCGGGACAGGCGTTGGCTGGGGCCAACGTC. Looking up the rest from reference TRBV7-3 and TRBJ2-6 gives the full variable domain: GAGVSQTPSNKVTEKGKYVELRCDPISGHTALYWYRQSLGQGPEFLIYFQGTGAADDSGLPNDRFFAVRPEGSVSTLKIQRTERGDSAVYLCASSSGQALAGANVLTFGAGSRLTVL.

About this clone: The read comes to an end 3 residues before the CDR3 does, leaving the germline J gene to fill in the end. This rearrangement joins TRBV19 to TRBJ2-2; D might be TRBD1 (6 bases). Deletions cut 3 bases from V and 4 bases from J, with 12 bases between. The germline V gene has CDR1 LNHDA and CDR2 SQIVND (reference sequence). The CDR3 covers 15 residues. The covered CDR3 bases are TGTGCCAGTAGTATCCATCAGGGGAGCACCGGGGAG. It codes for CASSIHQGSTGE. The full CDR3 reads CASSIHQGSTGELFF.

Partial CDR3 DNA: TGTGCCAGCAGCGTGACAGGGGGCGGTCAGCCC. Its protein is CASSVTGGGQP. In full, the CDR3 is CASSVTGGGQPQHF. The V gene is TRBV7-2, the J gene TRBJ1-5; the match to TRBD1 covers 10 bases. The read gets to within 3 residues of the CDR3 end, and the germline J gene fills in the rest. Germline-derived CDR1 and CDR2 are SGHTA and FQGNSA. With V trimmed by 5 bases and J by 6 bases, 4 bases remained unmatched. This CDR3 is 14 amino acids long.

A note on this clone: Read sequence stops 3 residues before the CDR3 end, and the germline J gene provides the missing end. The chain has TRBV20-1 and TRBJ2-3; 12 positions agree with TRBD2. Trimming cost V 5 bases and J 0 bases; bases outside gene matches: 9. The germline V gene encodes CDR1 DFQATT and CDR2 SNEGSKA (reference sequence). The CDR3 runs to 17 residues. The part of the CDR3 DNA that was read is TGCAGTGCTTTAACTAGCGGGGGGTCAACTAGCACAGATACG. Translation: CSALTSGGSTSTDT. The whole CDR3 protein is CSALTSGGSTSTDTQYF.

The CDR3 DNA, read in part, is TGTGCCAGCTCACCGTTGGGTAGCTCCTACGAC. It translates to CASSPLGSSYD. The whole CDR3 protein is CASSPLGSSYDYTF. V gene TRBV18 combines with J gene TRBJ1-2; no definite D call. The read ends 3 residues early relative to the CDR3; the germline J gene fills the gap. The germline gives CDR1 KGHSH, CDR2 LQKENI. This CDR3 has 14 amino acids.

A word on this clone: The sequenced fragment ends 3 residues before the CDR3 boundary, so the rest is inferred from the germline J gene. The rearrangement joins TRBV20-1 to TRBJ2-1, with 7 bases lining up with TRBD1. After removal of 3 bases from V and 0 bases from J, the junction contained 8 bases not matched to a gene. The CDR3 consists of 16 residues. Germline-derived CDR1 and CDR2 are DFQATT and SNEGSKA (reference sequence). The CDR3 bases that were read are TGCAGTGCTAGGGGCCAGGGGGAGAGCTCCTACAATGAG. Translating gives CSARGQGESSYNE. The CDR3 in full is CSARGQGESSYNEQFF.

Notes on this clone: The CDR3 is cut off 3 residues early in the read; its end comes from the germline J gene. The V call is TRBV7-3, the J call TRBJ2-2; 7 bases match TRBD1. V was clipped by 6 bases and J by 7 bases; unmatched bases: 5. CDR3 size: 13 residues. Germline V gives CDR1 SGHTA, CDR2 FQGTGA. The chain's CDR3 is CASSRTGVGELFF. The CDR3 DNA, read in part, is TGTGCCAGCAGTCGCACAGGGGTCGGGGAG.

Details on this clone: The CDR3 extends 3 residues past the end of the read, so its final part is completed from the germline J gene. The chain carries TRBV5-1 and TRBJ2-4; D call uncertain. The CDR3 totals 15 residues. Trimming took off 5 bases at V and 3 bases at J, with 15 bases between the two ends. Germline loops: CDR1 SGHRS, CDR2 YFSETQ. CDR3 region: CASSGVRSGKNIQYF. CDR3 DNA (partial): TGCGCCAGCAGTGGAGTCCGGTCGGGCAAAAACATT.

Points on this clone: The DNA ends 3 residues before the CDR3 does, and the rest of the CDR3 is filled in from the germline J gene. The chain is built from TRBV7-9 and TRBJ1-2, with 8 bases aligning to TRBD1. With 6 bases clipped from V and 7 bases from J, the junction kept 1 base outside the gene matches. The CDR3 consists of 11 residues. Germline CDR1 reads SEHNR; CDR2 reads FQNEAQ (reference sequence). CDR3 bases read: TGTGCCAGCAGAGACAGGGGTGGC. Translating gives CASRDRGG. The CDR3 in full is CASRDRGGYTF.

Turning to this clone: The read halts 3 residues ahead of the CDR3 end, with the missing end drawn from the germline J gene. The chain couples TRBV7-7 to TRBJ1-5; no clear D. Trimming left V 3 bases short and J 7 bases short, with 10 bases between. Germline V gene data show CDR1 as SSHAT and CDR2 as FNYEAQ (reference sequence). This CDR3 is built from 13 residues. The CDR3 sequence: CASSLDWGQPQHF. The sequenced part of the CDR3 DNA is TGTGCCAGCAGCTTGGACTGGGGACAGCCC.

Details on this clone: The read ends 3 residues early relative to the CDR3; the germline J gene fills the gap. The V call is TRBV7-6, the J call TRBJ1-6; weak D call: TRBD1 (5 bases). CDR3 size: 16 residues. Trimming removed 0 bases at V and 6 bases at J, with 12 bases between. In germline, CDR1 is SGHVS, CDR2 FNYEAQ. CDR3 DNA, as far as it was read: TGTGCCAGCAGCTTAGCAGGGGTCTCTTTTAATTCACCC. It specifies CASSLAGVSFNSP. The full CDR3 protein reads CASSLAGVSFNSPLHF.

A remark on this clone: From the germline J gene comes the end of the CDR3, since the read stops 3 residues before it. V and J are TRBV19 and TRBJ1-1; the D gene is possibly TRBD1 (6 bases). V lost 1 base, J lost 6 bases, and 12 bases lay in between. The CDR3 sequence is 14 residues long. Germline CDR1 LNHDA, CDR2 SQIVND (reference sequence). The CDR3 protein is CASSIVGARAEAFF. The part of the CDR3 DNA that was read is TGTGCCAGTAGTATAGTGGGGGCTCGGGCTGAA.

In the case of this clone: The observed sequence ends 3 residues before the CDR3 terminus, with the missing tail filled in from the germline J gene. This chain joins TRBV19 and TRBJ1-2, with D possibly TRBD1 on 5 matching bases. The CDR3 sequence is 14 residues long. The V gene's germline CDR1 is LNHDA and CDR2 SQIVND (reference sequence). The CDR3 protein is CASSIAGFYNDYTF. CDR3 bases read: TGTGCCAGTAGTATAGCAGGGTTCTACAATGAC. The whole variable domain, filled in from reference TRBV19 and TRBJ1-2, reads DGGITQSPKYLFRKEGQNVTLSCEQNLNHDAMYWYRQDPGQGLRLIYYSQIVNDFQKGDIAEGYSVSREKKESFPLTVTSAQKNPTAFYLCASSIAGFYNDYTFGSGTRLTVV.

A word on this clone: The CDR3 end is not reached by the read, which stops 3 residues before it; the germline J gene fills it in. The chain couples TRBV19 to TRBJ1-2; possibly TRBD1 for D (5 bases). This CDR3 comprises 17 residues. In germline, CDR1 is LNHDA, CDR2 SQIVND (reference sequence). Partial CDR3 DNA: TGTGCCAGTAGTCGGTCAGGGCGGCTTGTTGGCACAGATACC. Its protein is CASSRSGRLVGTDT. The complete CDR3 reads CASSRSGRLVGTDTYTF.

Comments on this clone: The read halts 3 residues ahead of the CDR3 end, with the missing end drawn from the germline J gene. The chain recombines TRBV11-1 with TRBJ2-2, with TRBD1 as a possible D gene (6 bases). The V gene lost 4 bases and the J gene lost 5 bases, with 11 bases spanning the gap. Germline CDR1 and CDR2: SGHAT and FQDESV (reference sequence). This CDR3 contains 14 residues. The sequenced part of the CDR3 DNA is TGTGCCAGCAGCTCCGGGACACAAACCGGGGAG. Protein: CASSSGTQTGE. The full CDR3 is CASSSGTQTGELFF.

A note on this clone: Coverage ceases 3 residues before the CDR3 finishes, and the germline J gene fills in the end. The chain carries TRBV10-3 and TRBJ2-2; D is perhaps TRBD1 (5 bases). V dropped 4 bases and J dropped 1 base, with 10 bases sitting between them. This CDR3 contains 15 residues. CDR1 and CDR2 (germline): ENHRY, SYGVKD. CDR3 bases read: TGTGCCATCAGTGCCCGACAGTTGAACACCGGGGAG. Amino acid sequence: CAISARQLNTGE. The whole CDR3 is CAISARQLNTGELFF.

For this clone: Read sequence stops 3 residues before the CDR3 end, and the germline J gene provides the missing end. The rearrangement joins TRBV5-1 to TRBJ1-1; TRBD1 matches 9 bases. V trimming: 6 bases; J trimming: 7 bases; junction bases outside the gene matches: 13. CDR1 is SGHRS and CDR2 is YFSETQ in the germline V gene. There are 15 residues in the CDR3. The covered CDR3 bases are TGCGCCAGCAAAGAGACAGGGGGTTTCCGCGGTGAA. Translation gives CASKETGGFRGE. Given in full, the CDR3 is CASKETGGFRGEAFF.